This T cell receptor (beta chain) originates from a study of beta chain features in type 1 diabetes. Study-level findings and limits: More deletions and fewer insertions at VDJ junctions were seen in type 1 diabetes patients. Shortening of TCRB CDR3s, moderate but significant, appeared in all four CD4+ subsets of Type 1 diabetes patients.

Since all of the isolated RNA was reverse transcribed, expressed TCRB transcripts were what got sequenced. An average approximately 4 million reads came from naive, central memory and regulatory T cell samples. Here immunoSEQ multiplex PCR was the method, and the copy in TCRdb shows in-frame clones only, minus some. The sample records 160,000 or so clones, approximately 10% being singletons. With regard to this clone: Antigen specificity is unknown.

This CDR3 is built from 11 residues. Using CD45RO/CCR7/CD25/CD127/CD95/CD27, CD4+ naive, central memory, regulatory and stem cell-like memory cells were sorted. Purities over 98% were achieved in all sorted populations. The sequenced sample was central memory CD4+ T cells from blood. The chain couples TRBV21-1 to TRBJ2-1; TRBD1 is the table's D call and was not checked against the DNA. TRBV21-1 is tagged as a pseudogene. This sequence originates from a woman in her twenties or thirties with type 1 diabetes. CDR3 loop: CASSDRWGSFF. CDR3 in DNA: TGTGCCAGCAGCGATCGTTGGGGCTCGTTCTTC.